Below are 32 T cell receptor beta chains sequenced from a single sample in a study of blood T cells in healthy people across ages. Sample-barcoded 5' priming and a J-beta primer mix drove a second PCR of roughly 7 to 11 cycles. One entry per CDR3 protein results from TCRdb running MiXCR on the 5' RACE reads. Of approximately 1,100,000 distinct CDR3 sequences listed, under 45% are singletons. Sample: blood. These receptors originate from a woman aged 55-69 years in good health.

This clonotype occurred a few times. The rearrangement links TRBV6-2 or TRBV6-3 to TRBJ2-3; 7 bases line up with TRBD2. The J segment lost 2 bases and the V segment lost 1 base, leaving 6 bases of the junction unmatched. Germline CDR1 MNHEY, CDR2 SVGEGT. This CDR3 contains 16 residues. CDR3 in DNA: TGTGCCAGCAGTTACTTCCGGGAGGCCCCCACAGATACGCAGTATTTT. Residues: CASSYFREAPTDTQYF.

The CDR3 coding sequence is TGTGCCAGCAGTTGGACTACCCTGGGGGAGCAGTACTTC. Encoded protein: CASSWTTLGEQYF. The V call is TRBV28, the J call TRBJ2-7, with D perhaps matching TRBD2 (6 bases). V lost 4 bases and J 7 bases, leaving 14 bases between the germline ends. The germline V gene has CDR1 MDHEN and CDR2 SYDVKM. CDR3 length: 13 residues.

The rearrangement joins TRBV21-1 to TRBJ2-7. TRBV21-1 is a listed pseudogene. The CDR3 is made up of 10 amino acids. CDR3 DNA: TGTGCCACCTTTGACTACGAGCAGTACTTC. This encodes CATFDYEQYF.

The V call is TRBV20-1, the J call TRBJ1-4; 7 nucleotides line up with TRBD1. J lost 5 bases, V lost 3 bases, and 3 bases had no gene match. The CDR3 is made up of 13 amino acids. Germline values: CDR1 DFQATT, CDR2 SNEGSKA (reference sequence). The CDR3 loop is CSARTGKNEKLFF. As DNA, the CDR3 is TGCAGTGCTAGGACAGGGAAAAATGAAAAACTGTTTTTT.

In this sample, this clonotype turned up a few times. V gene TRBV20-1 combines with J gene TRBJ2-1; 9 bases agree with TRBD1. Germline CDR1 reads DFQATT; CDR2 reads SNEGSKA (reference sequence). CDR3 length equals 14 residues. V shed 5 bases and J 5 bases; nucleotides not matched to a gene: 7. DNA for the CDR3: TGCAGTGCTGAAGGACAGGGGCCGCACAATGAGCAGTTCTTC. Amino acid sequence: CSAEGQGPHNEQFF.

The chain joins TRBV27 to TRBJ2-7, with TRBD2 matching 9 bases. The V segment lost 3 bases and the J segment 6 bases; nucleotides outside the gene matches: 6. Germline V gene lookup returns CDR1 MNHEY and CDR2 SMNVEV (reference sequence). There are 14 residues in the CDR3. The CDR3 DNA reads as TGTGCCAGCAGTTTGACTAGCGGCCCCTGCGAGCAGTACTTC. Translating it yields CASSLTSGPCEQYF.

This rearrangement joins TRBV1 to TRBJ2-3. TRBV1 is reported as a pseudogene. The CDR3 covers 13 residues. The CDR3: CTSSQRVTDTQYF. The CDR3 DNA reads TGCACCAGCAGCCAACGTGTCACAGATACGCAGTATTTT.

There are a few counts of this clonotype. CDR3 amino acids: CSVSQGVQETQYF. CDR3 nucleotide sequence: TGCAGCGTTTCCCAGGGCGTTCAAGAGACCCAGTACTTC. This chain uses TRBV29-1 with TRBJ2-5, with D possibly TRBD1 on 5 matching bases. V dropped 5 bases and J dropped 2 bases, with 12 bases sitting between them. This CDR3 contains 13 residues. From germline, CDR1 is SQVTM and CDR2 ANQGSEA.

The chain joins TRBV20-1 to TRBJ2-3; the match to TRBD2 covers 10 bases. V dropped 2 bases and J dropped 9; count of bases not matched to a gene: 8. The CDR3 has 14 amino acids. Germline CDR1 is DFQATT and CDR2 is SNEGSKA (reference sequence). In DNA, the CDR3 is TGCAGTGCTAGACCCTCCGGGACTAGCGTCACGCAGTATTTT. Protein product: CSARPSGTSVTQYF.

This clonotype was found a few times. CDR3 sequence: CSAQGPGSYEQYF. The CDR3 DNA reads TGCAGTGCTCAGGGCCCGGGATCCTACGAGCAGTACTTC. V gene TRBV20-1 combines with J gene TRBJ2-7; D is tentatively TRBD1 or TRBD2 (5 bases each). The CDR3 has 13 amino acids. The V end was cut by 5 bases, the J end by 1 base, with 12 bases between. CDR1 and CDR2 from the germline V gene are DFQATT and SNEGSKA (reference sequence).

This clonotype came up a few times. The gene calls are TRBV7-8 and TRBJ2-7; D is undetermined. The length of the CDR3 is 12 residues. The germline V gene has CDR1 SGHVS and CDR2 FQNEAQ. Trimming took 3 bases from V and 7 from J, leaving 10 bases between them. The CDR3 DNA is TGTGCCAGCAGCTTCGAGACCGAGGAGCAGTACTTC. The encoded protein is CASSFETEEQYF.

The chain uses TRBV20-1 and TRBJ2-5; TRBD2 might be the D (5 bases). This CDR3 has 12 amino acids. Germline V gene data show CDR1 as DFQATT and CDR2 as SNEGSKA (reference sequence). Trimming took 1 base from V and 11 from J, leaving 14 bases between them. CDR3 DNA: TGCAGTGCTAGAGGCCCGAGCGGTGAGCAGTACTTC. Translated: CSARGPSGEQYF.

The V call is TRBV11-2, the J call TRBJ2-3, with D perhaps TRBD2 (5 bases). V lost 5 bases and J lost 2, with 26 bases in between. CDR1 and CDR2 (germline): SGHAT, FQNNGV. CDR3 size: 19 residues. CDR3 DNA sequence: TGTGCCAGCAGCCCTTTTCGGGCGGACTCCAAATCGCTCACAGATACGCAGTATTTT. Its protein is CASSPFRADSKSLTDTQYF.

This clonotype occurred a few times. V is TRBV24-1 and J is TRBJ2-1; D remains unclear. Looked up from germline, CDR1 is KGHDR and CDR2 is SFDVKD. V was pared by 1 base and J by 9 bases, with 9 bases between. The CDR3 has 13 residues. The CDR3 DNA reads TGTGCCACCAGTGATTTCCGGGCTCCTGAGCAGTTCTTC. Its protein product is CATSDFRAPEQFF.

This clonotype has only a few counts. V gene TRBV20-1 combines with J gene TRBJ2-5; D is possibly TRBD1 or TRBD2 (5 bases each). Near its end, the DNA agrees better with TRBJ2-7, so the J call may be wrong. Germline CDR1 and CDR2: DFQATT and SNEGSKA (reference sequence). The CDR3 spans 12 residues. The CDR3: CSARDWGNEQYF. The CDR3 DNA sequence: TGCAGTGCTAGAGATTGGGGGAACGAGCAGTACTTC.

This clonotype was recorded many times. This chain's CDR3 is CSGSGQNSYEQYF. CDR3 bases: TGCAGCGGATCGGGACAGAACTCCTACGAGCAGTACTTC. The chain carries TRBV29-1 and TRBJ2-7; 7 bases match TRBD1. The CDR3 loop spans 13 amino acids. Germline V gene sequence: CDR1 SQVTM, CDR2 ANQGSEA. V trimming: 7 bases; J trimming: 0 bases; junction bases outside the gene matches: 6.

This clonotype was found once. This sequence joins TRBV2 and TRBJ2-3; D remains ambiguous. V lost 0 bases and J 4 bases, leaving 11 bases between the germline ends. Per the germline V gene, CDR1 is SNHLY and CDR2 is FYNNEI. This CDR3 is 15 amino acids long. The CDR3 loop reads CASSEAPPRADTQYF. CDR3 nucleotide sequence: TGTGCCAGCAGTGAAGCCCCTCCCCGAGCAGATACGCAGTATTTT.

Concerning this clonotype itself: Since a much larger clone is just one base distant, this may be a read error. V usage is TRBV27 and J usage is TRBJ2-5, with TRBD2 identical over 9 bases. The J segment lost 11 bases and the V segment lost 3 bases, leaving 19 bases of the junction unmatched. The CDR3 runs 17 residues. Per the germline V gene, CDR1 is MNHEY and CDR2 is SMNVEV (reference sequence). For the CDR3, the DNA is TGTGCCAGCAGTTTTCTAATGGCGGGAGGGAATGAATATGAGCAGTACTTC. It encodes CASSFLMAGGNEYEQYF.

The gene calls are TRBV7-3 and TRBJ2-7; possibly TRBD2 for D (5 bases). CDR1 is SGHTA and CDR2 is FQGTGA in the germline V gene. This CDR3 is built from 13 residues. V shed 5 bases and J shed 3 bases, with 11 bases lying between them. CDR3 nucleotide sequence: TGTGCCAGCAGCGCTGCAGGAGGCTACGAGCAGTACTTC. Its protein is CASSAAGGYEQYF.

For the CDR3, the DNA is TGTGCCAGCAGCCAAGAGCCCCCTCGGGGCGGGTGGTATGATACGCAGTATTTT. It is translated as CASSQEPPRGGWYDTQYF. This chain joins TRBV4-2 and TRBJ2-3; possibly TRBD1 or TRBD2 for D (5 bases each). This CDR3 contains 18 residues. Trimming removed 0 bases at V and 6 bases at J, with 22 bases between. CDR1 and CDR2 (germline): LGHNA, YNFKEQ.

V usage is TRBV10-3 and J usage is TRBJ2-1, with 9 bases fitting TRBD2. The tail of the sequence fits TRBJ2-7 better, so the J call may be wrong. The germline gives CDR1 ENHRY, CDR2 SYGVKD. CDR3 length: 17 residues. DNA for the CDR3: TGTGCCATCAGTGCAGAAGCCGGGACTAGCATAAACAATGAGCAGTACTTC. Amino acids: CAISAEAGTSINNEQYF.

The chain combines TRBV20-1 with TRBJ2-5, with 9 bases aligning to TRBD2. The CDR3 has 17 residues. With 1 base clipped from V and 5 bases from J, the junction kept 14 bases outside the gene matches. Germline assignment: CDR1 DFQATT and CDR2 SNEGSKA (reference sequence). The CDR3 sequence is CSARVPESSGRWETQYF. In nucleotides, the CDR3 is TGCAGTGCTAGAGTCCCGGAGTCAAGCGGGAGGTGGGAGACCCAGTACTTC.

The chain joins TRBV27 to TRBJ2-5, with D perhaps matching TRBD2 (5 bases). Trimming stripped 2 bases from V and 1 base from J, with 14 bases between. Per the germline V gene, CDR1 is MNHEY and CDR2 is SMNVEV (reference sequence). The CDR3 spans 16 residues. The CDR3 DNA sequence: TGTGCCAGCAGTTTAACGATGGACTGGCCCCAAGAGACCCAGTACTTC. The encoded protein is CASSLTMDWPQETQYF.

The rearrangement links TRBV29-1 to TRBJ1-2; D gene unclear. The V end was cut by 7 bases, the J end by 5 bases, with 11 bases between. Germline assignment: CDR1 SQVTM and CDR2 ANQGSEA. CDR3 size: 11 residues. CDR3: CSEGDGYGYTF. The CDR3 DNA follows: TGCAGCGAGGGCGACGGTTATGGCTACACCTTC.

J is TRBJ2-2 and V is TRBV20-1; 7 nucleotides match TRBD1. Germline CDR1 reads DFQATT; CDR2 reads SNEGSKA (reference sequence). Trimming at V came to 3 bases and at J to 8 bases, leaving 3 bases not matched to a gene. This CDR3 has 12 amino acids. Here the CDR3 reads CSASYRGGELFF. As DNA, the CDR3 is TGCAGTGCTAGCTACAGGGGAGGGGAGCTGTTTTTT.

CDR3 nucleotide sequence: TGTGCCAGCAGTTACCAGGCCCCGGACTACGCTAGCGGAGCCTCACCCCTCCACTTT. Protein product: CASSYQAPDYASGASPLHF. The chain employs TRBV6-5 and TRBJ1-6; no clear D gene. Germline CDR1 and CDR2: MNHEY and SVGAGI. The ends were cut back, 2 bases at V and 10 bases at J, with 27 bases in the middle. This CDR3 contains 19 residues.

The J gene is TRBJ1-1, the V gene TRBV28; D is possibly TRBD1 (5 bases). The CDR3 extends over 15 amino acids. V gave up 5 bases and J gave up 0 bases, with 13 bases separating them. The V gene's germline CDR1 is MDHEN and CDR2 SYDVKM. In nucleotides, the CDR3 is TGTGCCAGCAGTGAAGGGGTTATCATGAACACTGAAGCTTTCTTT. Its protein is CASSEGVIMNTEAFF.

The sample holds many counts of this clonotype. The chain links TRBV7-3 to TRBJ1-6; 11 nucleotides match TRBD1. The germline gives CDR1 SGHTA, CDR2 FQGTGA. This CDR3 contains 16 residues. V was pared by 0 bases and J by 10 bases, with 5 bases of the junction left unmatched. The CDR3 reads CASSLTSGQGESPLHF. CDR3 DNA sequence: TGTGCCAGCAGCTTAACGTCGGGACAGGGGGAGTCACCCCTCCACTTT. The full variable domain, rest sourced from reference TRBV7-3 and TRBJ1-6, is GAGVSQTPSNKVTEKGKYVELRCDPISGHTALYWYRQSLGQGPEFLIYFQGTGAADDSGLPNDRFFAVRPEGSVSTLKIQRTERGDSAVYLCASSLTSGQGESPLHFGNGTRLTVT.

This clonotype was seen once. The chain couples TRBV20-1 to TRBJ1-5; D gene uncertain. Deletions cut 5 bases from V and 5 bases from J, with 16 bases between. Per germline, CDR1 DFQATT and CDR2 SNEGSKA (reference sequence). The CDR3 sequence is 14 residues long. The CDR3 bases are TGCAGTGCTCTTCTGGACGGACCTGATCAGCCCCAGCATTTT. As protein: CSALLDGPDQPQHF.

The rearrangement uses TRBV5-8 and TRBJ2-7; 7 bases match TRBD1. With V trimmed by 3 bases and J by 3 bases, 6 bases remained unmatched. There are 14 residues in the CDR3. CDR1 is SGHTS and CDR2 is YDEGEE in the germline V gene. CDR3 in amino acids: CASSSQGLLYEQYF. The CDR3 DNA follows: TGTGCCAGCAGCTCACAGGGGCTCCTCTACGAGCAGTACTTC.

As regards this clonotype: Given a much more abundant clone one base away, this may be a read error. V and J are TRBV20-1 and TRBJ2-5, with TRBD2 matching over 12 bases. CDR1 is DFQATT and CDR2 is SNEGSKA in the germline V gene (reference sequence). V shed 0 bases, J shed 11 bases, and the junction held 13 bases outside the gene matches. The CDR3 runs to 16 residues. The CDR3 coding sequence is TGCAGTGCTAGAGATATGACTAGCGGGAGACGAAATGAGCAGTACTTC. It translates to CSARDMTSGRRNEQYF.

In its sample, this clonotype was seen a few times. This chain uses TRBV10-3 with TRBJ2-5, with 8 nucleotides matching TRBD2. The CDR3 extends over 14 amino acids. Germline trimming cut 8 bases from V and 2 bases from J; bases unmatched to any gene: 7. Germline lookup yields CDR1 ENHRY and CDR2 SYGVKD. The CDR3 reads CAIGTSGKQETQYF. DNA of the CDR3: TGTGCCATCGGTACTAGCGGAAAACAAGAGACCCAGTACTTC.